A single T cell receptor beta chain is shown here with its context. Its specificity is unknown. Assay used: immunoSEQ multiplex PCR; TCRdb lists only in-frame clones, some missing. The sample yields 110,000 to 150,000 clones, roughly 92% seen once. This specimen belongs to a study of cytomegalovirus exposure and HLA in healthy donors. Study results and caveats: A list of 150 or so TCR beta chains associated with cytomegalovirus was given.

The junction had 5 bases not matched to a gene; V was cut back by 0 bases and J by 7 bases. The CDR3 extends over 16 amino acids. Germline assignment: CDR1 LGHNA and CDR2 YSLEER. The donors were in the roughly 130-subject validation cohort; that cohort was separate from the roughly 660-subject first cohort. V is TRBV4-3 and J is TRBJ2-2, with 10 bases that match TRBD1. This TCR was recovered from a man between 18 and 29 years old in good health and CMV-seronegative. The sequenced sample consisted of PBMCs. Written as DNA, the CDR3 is TGCGCCAGCAGCCAAGAGCGGGACAGGGGACACGGGGAGCTGTTTTTT. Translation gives CASSQERDRGHGELFF.